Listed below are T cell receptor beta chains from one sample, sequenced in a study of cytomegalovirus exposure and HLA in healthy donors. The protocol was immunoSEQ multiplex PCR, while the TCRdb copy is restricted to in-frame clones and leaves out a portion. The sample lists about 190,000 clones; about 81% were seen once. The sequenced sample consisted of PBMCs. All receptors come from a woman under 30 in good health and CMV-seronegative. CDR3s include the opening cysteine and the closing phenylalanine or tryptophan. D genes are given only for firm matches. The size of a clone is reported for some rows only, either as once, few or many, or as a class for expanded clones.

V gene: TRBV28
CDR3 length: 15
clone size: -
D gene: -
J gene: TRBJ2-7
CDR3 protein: CASSLGLASVRGQYF
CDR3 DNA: TGTGCCAGCAGTTTAGGCCTAGCGAGCGTCCGGGGGCAGTACTTC

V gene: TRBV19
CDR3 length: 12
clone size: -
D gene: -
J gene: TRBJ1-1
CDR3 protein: CASSIGANEAFF
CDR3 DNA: TGTGCCAGTAGTATTGGGGCCAACGAAGCTTTCTTT

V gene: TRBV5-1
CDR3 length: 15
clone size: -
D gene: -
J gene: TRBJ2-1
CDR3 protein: CASSQADSSYNEQFF
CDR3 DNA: TGCGCCAGCAGCCAGGCAGACAGCTCCTACAATGAGCAGTTCTTC

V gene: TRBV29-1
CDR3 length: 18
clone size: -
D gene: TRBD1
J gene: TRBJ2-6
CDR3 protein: CSVRTIALQGAGANVLTF
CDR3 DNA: TGCAGCGTTCGAACCATTGCATTACAGGGGGCTGGGGCCAACGTCCTGACTTTC

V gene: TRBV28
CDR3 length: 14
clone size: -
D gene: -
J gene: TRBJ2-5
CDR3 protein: CASIPPGKVETQYF
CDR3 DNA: TGTGCCAGCATTCCCCCAGGAAAAGTCGAGACCCAGTACTTC

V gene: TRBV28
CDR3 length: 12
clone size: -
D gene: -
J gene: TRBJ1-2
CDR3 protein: CASTGDTRGYTF
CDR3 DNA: TGTGCCAGCACAGGGGACACAAGAGGCTACACCTTC

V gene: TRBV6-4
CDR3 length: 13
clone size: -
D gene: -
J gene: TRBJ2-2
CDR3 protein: CASSDWAGGELFF
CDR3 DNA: TGTGCCAGCAGTGATTGGGCTGGCGGGGAGCTGTTTTTT

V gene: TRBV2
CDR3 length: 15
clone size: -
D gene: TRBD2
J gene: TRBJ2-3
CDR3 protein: CASSPGTSGTDTQYF
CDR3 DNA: TGTGCCAGCAGTCCCGGGACTAGCGGCACAGATACGCAGTATTTT

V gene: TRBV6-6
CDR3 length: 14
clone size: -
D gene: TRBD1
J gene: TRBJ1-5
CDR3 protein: CASRQTGDNQPQHF
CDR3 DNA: TGTGCCAGCAGACAAACAGGGGACAACCAGCCCCAGCATTTT

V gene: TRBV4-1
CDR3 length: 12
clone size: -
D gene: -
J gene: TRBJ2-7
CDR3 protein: CASSRHGDEQYF
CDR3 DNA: TGCGCCAGCAGCCGACACGGGGACGAGCAGTACTTC

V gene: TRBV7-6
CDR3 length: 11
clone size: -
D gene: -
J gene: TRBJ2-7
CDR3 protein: CASSSGSEQYF
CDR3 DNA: TGTGCCAGCAGCTCGGGTTCCGAGCAGTACTTC

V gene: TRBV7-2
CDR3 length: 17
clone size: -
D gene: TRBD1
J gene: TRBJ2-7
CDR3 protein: CASSLAKRTGDPNKQYF
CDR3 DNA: TGTGCCAGCAGCTTAGCGAAAAGAACAGGGGACCCGAACAAGCAGTACTTC

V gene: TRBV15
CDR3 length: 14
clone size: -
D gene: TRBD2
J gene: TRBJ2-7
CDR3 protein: CATSNLAGGPEQYF
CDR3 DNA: TGTGCCACCAGCAACCTAGCGGGGGGACCCGAGCAGTACTTC

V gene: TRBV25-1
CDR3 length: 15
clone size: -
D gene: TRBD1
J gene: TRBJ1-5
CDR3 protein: CASPCWDRACQPQHF
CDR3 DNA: TGTGCCAGCCCCTGCTGGGACAGGGCTTGTCAGCCCCAGCATTTT

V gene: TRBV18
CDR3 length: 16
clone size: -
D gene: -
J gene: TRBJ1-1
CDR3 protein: CASSPLWGNTNTEAFF
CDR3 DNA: TGTGCCAGCTCACCTCTGTGGGGCAACACGAACACTGAAGCTTTCTTT

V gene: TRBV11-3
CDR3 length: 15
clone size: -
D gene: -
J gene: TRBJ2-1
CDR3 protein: CASSLTPGGYNEQFF
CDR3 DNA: TGTGCCAGCAGCTTAACGCCAGGGGGGTACAATGAGCAGTTCTTC

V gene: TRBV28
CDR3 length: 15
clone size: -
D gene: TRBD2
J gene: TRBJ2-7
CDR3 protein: CASSQTSGISYEQYF
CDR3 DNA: TGTGCCAGCAGCCAGACTAGCGGGATTTCCTACGAGCAGTACTTC

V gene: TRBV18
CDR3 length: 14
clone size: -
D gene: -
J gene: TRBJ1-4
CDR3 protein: CASSPWRGNEKLFF
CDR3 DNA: TGTGCCAGCTCACCATGGCGGGGTAATGAAAAACTGTTTTTT

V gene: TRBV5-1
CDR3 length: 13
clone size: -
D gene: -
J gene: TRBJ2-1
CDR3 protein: CASSFNRGGEQFF
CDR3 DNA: TGCGCCAGCAGCTTCAACAGGGGAGGTGAGCAGTTCTTC

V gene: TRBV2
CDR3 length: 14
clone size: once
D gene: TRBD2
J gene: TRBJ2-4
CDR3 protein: CASSARGGKNIQYF
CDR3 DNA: TGTGCCAGCAGCGCGCGGGGGGGGAAAAACATTCAGTACTTC